This T cell receptor beta chain comes out of a study of blood T cell repertoires in COVID-19. Study-level information: The United States, Italy and Spain were the sources of the acute and convalescent COVID-19 samples. T cells, B-cell-depleted T cells, or PBMCs supplied cDNA or gDNA.

CDR3 length: 14 residues. Looked up from germline, CDR1 is SGDLS and CDR2 is YYNGEE. Trimming at V came to 4 bases and at J to 3 bases, leaving 4 bases not matched to a gene. Under the authors' procedure: Estimation of nucleated cell counts relied on the amplification of reference gene primers. Assay used: immunoSEQ multiplex PCR; TCRdb lists only in-frame clones, some missing. That table supplies the V and J calls and clone size; D and trimming were determined from the DNA. Found here are over 250,000 clones, approximately 86% of them singletons; the top ten hold around 2.4%. Enrolled through a virtual design, the participants were between roughly 18 and 89 years of age and came from about two dozen US areas.

The chain carries TRBV9 and TRBJ2-5, with 9 nucleotides matching TRBD2. This receptor was taken from a woman aged 18-29 years who had recovered from COVID-19. Sequenced: PBMCs or T cells enriched from blood (not recorded which). The DNA of the CDR3 is TGTGCCAGCAGCCCGCGGGGGGGTGAAGAGACCCAGTACTTC. Encoded protein: CASSPRGGEETQYF. Supplemented by reference TRBV9 and TRBJ2-5, the full variable domain reads DSGVTQTPKHLITATGQRVTLRCSPRSGDLSVYWYQQSLDQGLQFLIQYYNGEERAKGNILERFSAQQFPDLHSELNLSSLELGDSALYFCASSPRGGEETQYFGPGTRLLVL.